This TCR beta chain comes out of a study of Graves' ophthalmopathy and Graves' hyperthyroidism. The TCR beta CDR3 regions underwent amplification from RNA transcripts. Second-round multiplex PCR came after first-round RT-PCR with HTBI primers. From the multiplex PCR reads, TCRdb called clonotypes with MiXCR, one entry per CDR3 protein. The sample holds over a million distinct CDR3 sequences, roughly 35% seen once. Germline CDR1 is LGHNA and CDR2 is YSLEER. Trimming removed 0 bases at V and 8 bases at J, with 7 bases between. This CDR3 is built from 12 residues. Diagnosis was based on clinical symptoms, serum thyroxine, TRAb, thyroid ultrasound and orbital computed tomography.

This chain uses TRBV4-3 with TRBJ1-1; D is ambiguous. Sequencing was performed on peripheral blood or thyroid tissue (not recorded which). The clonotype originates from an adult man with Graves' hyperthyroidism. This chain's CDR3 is CASSQDRVEAFF. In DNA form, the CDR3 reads TGCGCCAGCAGCCAAGATCGAGTCGAAGCTTTCTTT.